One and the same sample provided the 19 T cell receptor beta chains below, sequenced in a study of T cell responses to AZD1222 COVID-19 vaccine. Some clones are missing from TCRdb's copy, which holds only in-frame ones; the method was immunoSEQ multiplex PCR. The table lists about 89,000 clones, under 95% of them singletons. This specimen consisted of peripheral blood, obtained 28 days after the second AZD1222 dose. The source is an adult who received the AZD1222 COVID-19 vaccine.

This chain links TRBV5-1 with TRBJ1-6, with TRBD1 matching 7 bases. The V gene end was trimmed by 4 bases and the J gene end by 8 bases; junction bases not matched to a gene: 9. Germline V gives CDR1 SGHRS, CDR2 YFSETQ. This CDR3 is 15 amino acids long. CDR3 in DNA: TGCGCCAGCAGCGTGAGACAGGGAGAAGATTCACCCCTCCACTTT. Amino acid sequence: CASSVRQGEDSPLHF.

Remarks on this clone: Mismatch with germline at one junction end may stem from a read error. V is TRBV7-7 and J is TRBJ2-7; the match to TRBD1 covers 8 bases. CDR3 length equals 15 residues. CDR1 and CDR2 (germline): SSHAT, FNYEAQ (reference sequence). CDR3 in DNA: TGTGCTAGCAGCTTAGGTCCGGGACAGGCCTACGAGCAGTACTTC. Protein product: CASSLGPGQAYEQYF.

The CDR3, as DNA: TGTGCCAGCAGCTCAAGACAGGGAAGCACCGGGGAGCTGTTTTTT. Encoded protein: CASSSRQGSTGELFF. The V call is TRBV7-3, the J call TRBJ2-2; 7 nucleotides line up with TRBD1. After removal of 4 bases from V and 4 bases from J, the junction contained 6 bases not matched to a gene. This CDR3 is 15 amino acids long. Per the germline V gene, CDR1 is SGHTA and CDR2 is FQGTGA.

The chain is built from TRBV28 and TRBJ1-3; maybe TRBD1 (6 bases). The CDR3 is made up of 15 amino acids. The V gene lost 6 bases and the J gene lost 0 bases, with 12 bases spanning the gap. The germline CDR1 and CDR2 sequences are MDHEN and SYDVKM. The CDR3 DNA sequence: TGTGCCAGCAGGCCAACAGGGAGCTCTGGAAACACCATATATTTT. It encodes CASRPTGSSGNTIYF.

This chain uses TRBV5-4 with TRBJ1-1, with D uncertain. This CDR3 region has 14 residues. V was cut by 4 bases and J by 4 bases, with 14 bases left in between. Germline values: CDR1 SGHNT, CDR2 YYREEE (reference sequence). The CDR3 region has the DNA TGTGCCAGCAGCCCGCCTTTTGGGCCCACTGAAGCTTTCTTT. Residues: CASSPPFGPTEAFF.

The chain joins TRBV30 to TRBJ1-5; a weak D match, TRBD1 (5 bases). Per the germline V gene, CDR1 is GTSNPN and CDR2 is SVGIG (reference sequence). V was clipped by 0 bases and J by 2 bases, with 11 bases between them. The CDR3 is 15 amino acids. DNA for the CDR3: TGTGCCTGGAGTGTAGAGTTAGGGGGCAATCAGCCCCAGCATTTT. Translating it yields CAWSVELGGNQPQHF.

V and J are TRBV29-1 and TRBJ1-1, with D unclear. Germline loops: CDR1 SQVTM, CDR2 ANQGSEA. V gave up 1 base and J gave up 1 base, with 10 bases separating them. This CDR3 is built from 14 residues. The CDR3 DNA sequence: TGCAGCGTTGAAGTACGGGGATGGAACACTGAAGCTTTCTTT. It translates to CSVEVRGWNTEAFF.

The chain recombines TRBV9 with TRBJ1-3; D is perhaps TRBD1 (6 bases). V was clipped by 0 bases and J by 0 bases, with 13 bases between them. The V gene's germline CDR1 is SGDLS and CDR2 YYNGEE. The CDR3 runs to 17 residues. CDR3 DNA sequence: TGTGCCAGCAGCGTAGGGAGGACAGCCAACTCTGGAAACACCATATATTTT. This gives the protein CASSVGRTANSGNTIYF. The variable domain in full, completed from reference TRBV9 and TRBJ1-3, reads DSGVTQTPKHLITATGQRVTLRCSPRSGDLSVYWYQQSLDQGLQFLIQYYNGEERAKGNILERFSAQQFPDLHSELNLSSLELGDSALYFCASSVGRTANSGNTIYFGEGSWLTVV.

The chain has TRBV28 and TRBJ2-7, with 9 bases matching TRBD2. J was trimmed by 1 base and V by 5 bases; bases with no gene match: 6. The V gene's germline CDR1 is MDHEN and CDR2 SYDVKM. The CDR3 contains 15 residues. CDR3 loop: CASSGSGLASYEQYF. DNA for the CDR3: TGTGCCAGCAGTGGCTCGGGACTAGCTTCCTACGAGCAGTACTTC.

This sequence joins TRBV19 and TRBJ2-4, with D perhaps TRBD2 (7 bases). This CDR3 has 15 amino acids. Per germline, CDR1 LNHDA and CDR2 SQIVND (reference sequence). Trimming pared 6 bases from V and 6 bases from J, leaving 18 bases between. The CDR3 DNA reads TGTGCCAGTAGCCCTCTGCGGGGGCGGGGAAACATTCAGTACTTC. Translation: CASSPLRGRGNIQYF.

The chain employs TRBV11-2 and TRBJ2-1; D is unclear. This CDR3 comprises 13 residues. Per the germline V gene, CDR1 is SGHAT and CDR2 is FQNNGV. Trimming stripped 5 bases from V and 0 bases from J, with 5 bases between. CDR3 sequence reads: CASSISSYNEQFF. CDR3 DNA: TGTGCCAGCAGCATAAGCTCCTACAATGAGCAGTTCTTC.

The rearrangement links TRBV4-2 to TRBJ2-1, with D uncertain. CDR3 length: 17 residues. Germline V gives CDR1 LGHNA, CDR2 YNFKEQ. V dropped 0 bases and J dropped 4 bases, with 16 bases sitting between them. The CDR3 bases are TGTGCCAGCAGCCAAGATCACCGGCAGGAACTTTACAATGAGCAGTTCTTC. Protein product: CASSQDHRQELYNEQFF.

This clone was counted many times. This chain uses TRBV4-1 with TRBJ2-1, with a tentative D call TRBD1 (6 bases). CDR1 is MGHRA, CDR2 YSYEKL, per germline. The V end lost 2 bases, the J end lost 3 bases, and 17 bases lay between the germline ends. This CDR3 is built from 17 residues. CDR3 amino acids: CASSQLTRGNLYNEQFF. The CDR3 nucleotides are TGCGCCAGCAGCCAACTCACCAGGGGAAACCTCTACAATGAGCAGTTCTTC.

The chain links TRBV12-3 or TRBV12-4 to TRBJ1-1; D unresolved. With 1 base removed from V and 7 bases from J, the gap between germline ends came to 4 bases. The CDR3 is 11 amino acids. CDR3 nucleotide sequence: TGTGCCAGCAGTTTAGGGGTTGAAGCTTTCTTT. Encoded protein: CASSLGVEAFF.

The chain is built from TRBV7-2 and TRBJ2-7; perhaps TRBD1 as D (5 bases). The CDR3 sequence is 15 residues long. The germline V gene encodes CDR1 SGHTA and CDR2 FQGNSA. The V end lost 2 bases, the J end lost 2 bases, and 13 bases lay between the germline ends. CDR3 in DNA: TGTGCCAGCAGCTTATTCTTAAAGGGGACCTACGAGCAGTACTTC. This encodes CASSLFLKGTYEQYF.

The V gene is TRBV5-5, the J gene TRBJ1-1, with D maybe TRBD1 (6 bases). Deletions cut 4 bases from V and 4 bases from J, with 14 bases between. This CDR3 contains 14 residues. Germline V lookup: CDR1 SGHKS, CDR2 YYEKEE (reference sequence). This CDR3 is CASSPSRGGTEAFF. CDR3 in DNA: TGTGCCAGCAGCCCGAGTAGAGGGGGCACTGAAGCTTTCTTT.

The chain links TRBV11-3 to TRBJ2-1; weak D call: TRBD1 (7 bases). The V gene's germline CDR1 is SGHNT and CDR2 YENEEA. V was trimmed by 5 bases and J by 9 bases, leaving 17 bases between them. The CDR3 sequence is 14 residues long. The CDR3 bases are TGTGCCAGCAGCCGCAACTCCCAGGGGGGTGAGCAGTTCTTC. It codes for CASSRNSQGGEQFF.

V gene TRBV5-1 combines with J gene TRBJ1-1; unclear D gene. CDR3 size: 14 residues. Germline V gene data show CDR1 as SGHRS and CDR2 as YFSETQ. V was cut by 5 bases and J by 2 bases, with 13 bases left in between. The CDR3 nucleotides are TGCGCCAGCAGTGCAGATACACGAAACACTGAAGCTTTCTTT. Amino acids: CASSADTRNTEAFF.

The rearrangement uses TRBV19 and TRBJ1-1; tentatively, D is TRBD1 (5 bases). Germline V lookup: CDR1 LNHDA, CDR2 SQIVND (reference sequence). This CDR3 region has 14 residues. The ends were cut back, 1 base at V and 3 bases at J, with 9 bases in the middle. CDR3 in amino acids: CASSIVRGDTEAFF. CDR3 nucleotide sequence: TGTGCCAGTAGTATAGTAAGGGGCGACACTGAAGCTTTCTTT.